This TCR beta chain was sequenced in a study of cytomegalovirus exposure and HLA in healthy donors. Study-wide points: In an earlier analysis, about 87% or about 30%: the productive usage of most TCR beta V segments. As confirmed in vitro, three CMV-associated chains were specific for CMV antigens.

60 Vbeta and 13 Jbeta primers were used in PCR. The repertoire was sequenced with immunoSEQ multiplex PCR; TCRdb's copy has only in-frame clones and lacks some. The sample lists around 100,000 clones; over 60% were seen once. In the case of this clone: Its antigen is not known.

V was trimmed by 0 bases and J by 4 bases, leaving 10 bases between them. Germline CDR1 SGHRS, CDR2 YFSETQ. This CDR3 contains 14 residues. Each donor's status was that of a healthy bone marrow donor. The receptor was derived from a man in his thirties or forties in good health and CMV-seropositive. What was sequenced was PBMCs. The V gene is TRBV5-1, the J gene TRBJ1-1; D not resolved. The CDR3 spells CASSLDGGSTEAFF. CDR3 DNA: TGCGCCAGCAGCTTGGATGGAGGAAGCACTGAAGCTTTCTTT.